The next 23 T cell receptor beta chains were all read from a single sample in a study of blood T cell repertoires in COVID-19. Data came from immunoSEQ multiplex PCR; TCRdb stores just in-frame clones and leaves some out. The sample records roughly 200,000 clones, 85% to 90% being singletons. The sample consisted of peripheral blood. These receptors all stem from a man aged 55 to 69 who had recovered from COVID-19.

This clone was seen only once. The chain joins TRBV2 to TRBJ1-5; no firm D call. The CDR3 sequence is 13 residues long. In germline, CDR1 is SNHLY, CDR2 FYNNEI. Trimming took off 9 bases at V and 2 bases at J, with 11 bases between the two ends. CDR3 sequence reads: CASGRGGNQPQHF. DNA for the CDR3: TGTGCCAGTGGGAGAGGAGGCAATCAGCCCCAGCATTTT.

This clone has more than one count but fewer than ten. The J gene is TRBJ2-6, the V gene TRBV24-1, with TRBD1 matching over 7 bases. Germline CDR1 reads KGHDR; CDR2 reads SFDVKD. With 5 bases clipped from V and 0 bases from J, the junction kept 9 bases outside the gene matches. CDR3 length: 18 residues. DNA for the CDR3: TGTGCCACCAGTGGGCGAACGGGACAGAGCTCTGGGGCCAACGTCCTGACTTTC. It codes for CATSGRTGQSSGANVLTF.

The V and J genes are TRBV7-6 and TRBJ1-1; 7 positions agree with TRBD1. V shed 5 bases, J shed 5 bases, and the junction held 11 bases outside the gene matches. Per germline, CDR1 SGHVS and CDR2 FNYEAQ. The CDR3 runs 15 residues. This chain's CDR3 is CASSARQGGLTEAFF. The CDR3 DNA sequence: TGTGCCAGCAGCGCAAGACAGGGCGGGTTGACTGAAGCTTTCTTT.

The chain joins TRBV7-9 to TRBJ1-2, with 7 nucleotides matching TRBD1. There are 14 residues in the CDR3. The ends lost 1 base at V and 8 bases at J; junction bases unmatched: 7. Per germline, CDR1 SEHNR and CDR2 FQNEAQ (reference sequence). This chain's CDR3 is CASSLVGQEGGYTF. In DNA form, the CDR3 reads TGTGCCAGCAGCTTAGTCGGACAGGAGGGAGGCTACACCTTC. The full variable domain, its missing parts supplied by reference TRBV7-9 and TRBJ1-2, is DTGVSQNPRHKITKRGQNVTFRCDPISEHNRLYWYRQTLGQGPEFLTYFQNEAQLEKSRLLSDRFSAERPKGSFSTLEIQRTEQGDSAMYLCASSLVGQEGGYTFGSGTRLTVV.

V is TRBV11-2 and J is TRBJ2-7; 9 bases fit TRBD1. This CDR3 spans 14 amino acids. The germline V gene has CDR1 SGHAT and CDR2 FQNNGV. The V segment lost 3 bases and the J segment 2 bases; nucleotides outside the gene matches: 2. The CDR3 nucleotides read TGTGCCAGCAGCTTGGACAGGGGACCCTACGAGCAGTACTTC. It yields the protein CASSLDRGPYEQYF.

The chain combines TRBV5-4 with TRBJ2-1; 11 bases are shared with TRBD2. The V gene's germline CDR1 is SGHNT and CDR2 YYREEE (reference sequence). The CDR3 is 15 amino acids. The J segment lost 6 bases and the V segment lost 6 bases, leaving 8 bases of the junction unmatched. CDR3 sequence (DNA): TGTGCCAGCACCTCGCGACTAGCGGGGTTCAATGAGCAGTTCTTC. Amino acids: CASTSRLAGFNEQFF.

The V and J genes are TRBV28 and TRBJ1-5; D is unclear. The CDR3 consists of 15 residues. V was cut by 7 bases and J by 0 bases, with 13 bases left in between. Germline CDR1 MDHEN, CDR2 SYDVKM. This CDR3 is CASIRILDSNQPQHF. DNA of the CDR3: TGTGCCAGCATCAGAATCCTTGATAGCAATCAGCCCCAGCATTTT.

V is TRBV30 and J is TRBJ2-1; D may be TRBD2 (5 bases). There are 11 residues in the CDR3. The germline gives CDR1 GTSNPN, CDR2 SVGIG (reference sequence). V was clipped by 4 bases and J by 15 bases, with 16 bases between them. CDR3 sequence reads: CAWTSKGVWFF. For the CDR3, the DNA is TGTGCCTGGACCTCGAAGGGAGTATGGTTCTTC.

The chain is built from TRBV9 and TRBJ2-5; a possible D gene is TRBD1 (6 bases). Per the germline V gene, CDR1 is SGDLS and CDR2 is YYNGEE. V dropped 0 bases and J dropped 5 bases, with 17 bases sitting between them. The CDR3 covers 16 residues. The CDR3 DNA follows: TGTGCCAGCAGCGTAGCAGTCTCGCAGGGGACGGAGACCCAGTACTTC. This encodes CASSVAVSQGTETQYF.

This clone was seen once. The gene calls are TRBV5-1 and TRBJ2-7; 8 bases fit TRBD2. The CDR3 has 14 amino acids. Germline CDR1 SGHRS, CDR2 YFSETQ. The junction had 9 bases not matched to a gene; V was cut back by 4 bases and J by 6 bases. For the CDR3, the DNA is TGCGCCAGCAGCCTGACTAGCGATTTCCGCGAGCAGTACTTC. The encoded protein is CASSLTSDFREQYF. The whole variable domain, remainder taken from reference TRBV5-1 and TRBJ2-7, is KAGVTQTPRYLIKTRGQQVTLSCSPISGHRSVSWYQQTPGQGLQFLFEYFSETQRNKGNFPGRFSGRQFSNSRSEMNVSTLELGDSALYLCASSLTSDFREQYFGPGTRLTVT.

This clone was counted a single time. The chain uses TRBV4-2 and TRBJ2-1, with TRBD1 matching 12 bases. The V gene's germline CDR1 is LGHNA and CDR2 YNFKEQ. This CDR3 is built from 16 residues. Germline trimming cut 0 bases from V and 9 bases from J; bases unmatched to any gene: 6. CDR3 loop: CASSQEGGQGAGEQFF. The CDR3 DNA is TGTGCCAGCAGCCAAGAAGGGGGACAGGGGGCGGGTGAGCAGTTCTTC.

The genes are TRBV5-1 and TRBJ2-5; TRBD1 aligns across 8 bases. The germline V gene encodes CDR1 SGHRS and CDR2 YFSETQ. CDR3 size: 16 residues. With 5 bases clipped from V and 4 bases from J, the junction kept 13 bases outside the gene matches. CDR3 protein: CASRIATGAGGETQYF. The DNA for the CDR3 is TGCGCCAGCAGAATTGCGACAGGGGCCGGGGGAGAGACCCAGTACTTC. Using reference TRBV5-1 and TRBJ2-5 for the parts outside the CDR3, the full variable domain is KAGVTQTPRYLIKTRGQQVTLSCSPISGHRSVSWYQQTPGQGLQFLFEYFSETQRNKGNFPGRFSGRQFSNSRSEMNVSTLELGDSALYLCASRIATGAGGETQYFGPGTRLLVL.

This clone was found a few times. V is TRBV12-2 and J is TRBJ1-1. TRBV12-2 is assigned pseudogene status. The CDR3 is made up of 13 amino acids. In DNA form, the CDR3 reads TGTGCAAGTCGCTCCCCCGGTTTTACTGAAGCTTTCTTT. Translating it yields CASRSPGFTEAFF.

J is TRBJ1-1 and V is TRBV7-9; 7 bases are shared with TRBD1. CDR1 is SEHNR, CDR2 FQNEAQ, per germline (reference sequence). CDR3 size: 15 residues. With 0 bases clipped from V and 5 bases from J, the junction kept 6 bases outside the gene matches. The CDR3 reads CASSLARGRRTEAFF. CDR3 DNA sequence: TGTGCCAGCAGCTTAGCGAGGGGGCGGCGGACTGAAGCTTTCTTT.

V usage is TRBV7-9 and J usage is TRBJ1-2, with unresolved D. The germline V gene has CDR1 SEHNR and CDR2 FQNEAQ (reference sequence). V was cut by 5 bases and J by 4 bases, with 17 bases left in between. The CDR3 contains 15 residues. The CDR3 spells CASSPGYRVGYGYTF. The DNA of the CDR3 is TGTGCCAGCAGCCCCGGGTACCGAGTTGGCTATGGCTACACCTTC.

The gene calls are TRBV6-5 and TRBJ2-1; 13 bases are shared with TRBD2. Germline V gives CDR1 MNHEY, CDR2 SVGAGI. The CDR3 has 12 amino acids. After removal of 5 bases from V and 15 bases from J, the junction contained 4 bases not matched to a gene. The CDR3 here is CASSTSGREGFF. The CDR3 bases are TGTGCCAGCAGTACTAGCGGGAGGGAGGGGTTCTTC.

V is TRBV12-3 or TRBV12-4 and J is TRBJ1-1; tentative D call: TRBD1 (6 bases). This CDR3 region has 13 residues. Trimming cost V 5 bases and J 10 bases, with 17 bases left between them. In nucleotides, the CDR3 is TGTGCCAGCAGTCCTAATCACAGGGTACCAGCTTTCTTT. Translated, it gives CASSPNHRVPAFF.

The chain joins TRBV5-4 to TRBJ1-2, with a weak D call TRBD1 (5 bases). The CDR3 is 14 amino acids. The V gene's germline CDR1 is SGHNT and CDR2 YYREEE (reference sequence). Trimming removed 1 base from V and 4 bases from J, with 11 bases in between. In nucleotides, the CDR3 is TGTGCCAGCAGCTTGTCAGGGAACCCCTATGGCTACACCTTC. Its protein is CASSLSGNPYGYTF.

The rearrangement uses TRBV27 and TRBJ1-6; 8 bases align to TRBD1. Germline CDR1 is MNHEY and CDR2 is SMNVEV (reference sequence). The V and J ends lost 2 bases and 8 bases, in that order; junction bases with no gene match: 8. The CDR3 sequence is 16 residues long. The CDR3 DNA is TGTGCCAGCAGTTTAGTGGCAGGGGGCAGGTATTCACCCCTCCACTTT. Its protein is CASSLVAGGRYSPLHF.

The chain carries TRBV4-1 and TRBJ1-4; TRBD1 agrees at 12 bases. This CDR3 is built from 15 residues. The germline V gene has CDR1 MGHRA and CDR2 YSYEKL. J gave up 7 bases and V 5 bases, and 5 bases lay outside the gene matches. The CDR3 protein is CASSSGQGASEKLFF. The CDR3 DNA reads TGCGCCAGCAGCTCGGGACAGGGGGCGAGTGAAAAACTGTTTTTT.

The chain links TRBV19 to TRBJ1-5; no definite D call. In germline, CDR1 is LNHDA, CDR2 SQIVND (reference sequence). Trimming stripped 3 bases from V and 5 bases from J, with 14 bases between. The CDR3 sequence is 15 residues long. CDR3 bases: TGTGCCAGTAGTATCAGAGGCCGCGTCGATCAGCCCCAGCATTTT. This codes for CASSIRGRVDQPQHF.

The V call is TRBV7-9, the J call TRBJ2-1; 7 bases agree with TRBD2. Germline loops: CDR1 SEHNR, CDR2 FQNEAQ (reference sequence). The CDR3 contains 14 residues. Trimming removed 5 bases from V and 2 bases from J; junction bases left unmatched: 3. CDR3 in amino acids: CASSVTSAYNEQFF. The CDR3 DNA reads TGTGCCAGCAGCGTTACTAGCGCCTACAATGAGCAGTTCTTC.

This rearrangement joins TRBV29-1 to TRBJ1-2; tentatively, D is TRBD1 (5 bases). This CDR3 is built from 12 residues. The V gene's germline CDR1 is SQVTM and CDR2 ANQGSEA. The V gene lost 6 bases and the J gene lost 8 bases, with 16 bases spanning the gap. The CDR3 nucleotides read TGCAGCGTCCGTCGTGGGGCGCAAGGCTACACCTTC. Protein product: CSVRRGAQGYTF. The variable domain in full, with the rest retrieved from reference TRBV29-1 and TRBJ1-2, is SAVISQKPSRDICQRGTSLTIQCQVDSQVTMMFWYRQQPGQSLTLIATANQGSEATYESGFVIDKFPISRPNLTFSTLTVSNMSPEDSSIYLCSVRRGAQGYTFGSGTRLTVV.